These T cell receptor beta chains were read from a single sample in a study of control samples from healthy donors and cancer patients. The assay was immunoSEQ multiplex PCR, and TCRdb's table has in-frame clones only and misses some. The sample records about 110,000 clones, about four fifths being singletons. Material for sequencing was blood. These receptors all come from a woman aged 45-65 years in good health. Both conserved end residues are trimmed from each CDR3.

j_gene: TRBJ2-7
v_gene: TRBV5-5
CDR3aa: ASSSPRQGAPYEQY

j_gene: TRBJ1-4
v_gene: TRBV6-2/TRBV6-3
CDR3aa: ASSARRTINEKLF

j_gene: TRBJ1-3
v_gene: TRBV14
CDR3aa: ASSLKDTIY

j_gene: TRBJ2-1
v_gene: TRBV6-4
CDR3aa: ASSDRPGQGVNEQF

j_gene: TRBJ2-3
v_gene: TRBV6-5
CDR3aa: ASSSRISSTDTQY

j_gene: TRBJ2-7
v_gene: TRBV19
CDR3aa: ASSIDVQGTPGEQY

j_gene: TRBJ1-3
v_gene: TRBV3-1/TRBV3-2
CDR3aa: ASSHRGLSGNTIY

j_gene: TRBJ1-1
v_gene: TRBV2
CDR3aa: ASSVVTGDTEAF

j_gene: TRBJ2-3
v_gene: TRBV5-5
CDR3aa: ASSLASTDTQY

j_gene: TRBJ1-2
v_gene: TRBV12-3/TRBV12-4
CDR3aa: ASIGDTAYGYT

j_gene: TRBJ1-1
v_gene: TRBV2
CDR3aa: ASSEGTGRKMNTEAF

j_gene: TRBJ2-7
v_gene: TRBV14
CDR3aa: ASSQDPIETGLLNYEQY

j_gene: TRBJ2-5
v_gene: TRBV7-8
CDR3aa: ASSLLGREARLQETQY

j_gene: TRBJ1-4
v_gene: TRBV5-1
CDR3aa: ASSSTTGGGNEKLF

j_gene: TRBJ2-6
v_gene: TRBV11-2
CDR3aa: ASSLRISGANVLT

j_gene: TRBJ1-4
v_gene: TRBV21-1
CDR3aa: ASTPLNGGRPEKLF

j_gene: TRBJ2-5
v_gene: TRBV7-9
CDR3aa: ASSSSREQETQY

j_gene: TRBJ2-7
v_gene: TRBV4-1
CDR3aa: ASSQDREGGSYEQY

j_gene: TRBJ1-1
v_gene: TRBV10-3
CDR3aa: AISADAEAF

j_gene: TRBJ2-1
v_gene: TRBV19
CDR3aa: ASSNRGAYNEQF

j_gene: TRBJ1-3
v_gene: TRBV5-1
CDR3aa: ASSLGPQRVSPGNTIY

j_gene: TRBJ2-1
v_gene: TRBV19
CDR3aa: ASSIVSPQDEQF

j_gene: TRBJ2-1
v_gene: TRBV7-2
CDR3aa: ASSPLAGIYNEQF

j_gene: TRBJ1-5
v_gene: TRBV24-1
CDR3aa: ATSDSGKGYVAQPQH

j_gene: TRBJ1-4
v_gene: TRBV6-5
CDR3aa: ASRLDRVQEKLF

j_gene: TRBJ1-5
v_gene: TRBV6-2/TRBV6-3
CDR3aa: ASSYQGNQPQH

j_gene: TRBJ2-7
v_gene: TRBV7-7
CDR3aa: ASSLATGEAYEQY

j_gene: TRBJ1-3
v_gene: TRBV5-1
CDR3aa: ASSLEYRGVTGNTIY

j_gene: TRBJ1-5
v_gene: TRBV6-2/TRBV6-3
CDR3aa: ASSYIGVGPQH

j_gene: TRBJ2-5
v_gene: TRBV28
CDR3aa: ASSDFWSGGAETQY

j_gene: TRBJ2-7
v_gene: TRBV7-9
CDR3aa: ASSFRGGSLFYEQY

j_gene: TRBJ1-4
v_gene: TRBV7-2
CDR3aa: ASSLSVTNEKLF

j_gene: TRBJ2-2
v_gene: TRBV30
CDR3aa: AWSMTATGELF

j_gene: TRBJ2-1
v_gene: TRBV5-4
CDR3aa: ASSLETKVDEQF

j_gene: TRBJ2-7
v_gene: TRBV7-2
CDR3aa: ASSLNGSPPSYEQY

j_gene: TRBJ2-1
v_gene: TRBV24-1
CDR3aa: ATSEIRGLYHEQF

j_gene: TRBJ2-7
v_gene: TRBV14
CDR3aa: ASSQVGGGFSYEQY

j_gene: TRBJ1-4
v_gene: TRBV7-8
CDR3aa: ASSLETGRNEKLF

j_gene: TRBJ2-7
v_gene: TRBV3-1/TRBV3-2
CDR3aa: ASSQSGGPY